This T cell receptor (beta chain) emerged from a study of blood T cells in healthy people across ages. The draw of peripheral blood yielded around 9.6 milliliters from each donor. This clonotype turned up a few times. Together with a sample-barcoded 5' primer, a J-beta primer mix was included in a second PCR lasting roughly 6 to 12 cycles. Via MiXCR, TCRdb re-called the 5' RACE reads, giving one row per CDR3 protein. The sample consists of around 1,500,000 distinct CDR3 sequences, 28% of them appearing once. V dropped 7 bases and J dropped 3; count of bases not matched to a gene: 8. Germline-derived CDR1 and CDR2 are SQVTM and ANQGSEA. The CDR3 consists of 14 residues.

This chain links TRBV29-1 with TRBJ1-2; TRBD1 matches 10 bases. This TCR was sampled from a woman aged 25 to 45 in good health. The source material was blood. Here the CDR3 reads CSGEGGTGDYGYTF. The CDR3 DNA follows: TGCAGCGGCGAGGGGGGGACAGGGGACTATGGCTACACCTTC. The full variable domain, rest sourced from reference TRBV29-1 and TRBJ1-2, is SAVISQKPSRDICQRGTSLTIQCQVDSQVTMMFWYRQQPGQSLTLIATANQGSEATYESGFVIDKFPISRPNLTFSTLTVSNMSPEDSSIYLCSGEGGTGDYGYTFGSGTRLTVV.